This T cell receptor (beta chain) is drawn from a study of blood T cell repertoires in COVID-19. On the study more broadly: Donors in the United States, Italy and Spain gave samples during acute or convalescent COVID-19.

Assay: immunoSEQ multiplex PCR; the TCRdb copy retains only in-frame clones and omits some. The sample gives about 300,000 clones, around 87% of which show up once; 1% to 1.5% is in the top ten. Trimming left V 0 bases short and J 8 bases short, with 3 bases between. This CDR3 contains 11 residues. CDR1 SGHRS and CDR2 YFSETQ come from the germline V gene. Concerning this clone itself: The same CDR3 arises from other DNA sequences in this sample as well.

Sequenced material: peripheral blood. The V and J genes are TRBV5-1 and TRBJ2-1; D uncertain. The TCR was taken from a man between 70 and 80 years old with acute or convalescent COVID-19. The CDR3: CASSLAYEQFF. CDR3 DNA sequence: TGCGCCAGCAGCTTGGCATATGAGCAGTTCTTC.